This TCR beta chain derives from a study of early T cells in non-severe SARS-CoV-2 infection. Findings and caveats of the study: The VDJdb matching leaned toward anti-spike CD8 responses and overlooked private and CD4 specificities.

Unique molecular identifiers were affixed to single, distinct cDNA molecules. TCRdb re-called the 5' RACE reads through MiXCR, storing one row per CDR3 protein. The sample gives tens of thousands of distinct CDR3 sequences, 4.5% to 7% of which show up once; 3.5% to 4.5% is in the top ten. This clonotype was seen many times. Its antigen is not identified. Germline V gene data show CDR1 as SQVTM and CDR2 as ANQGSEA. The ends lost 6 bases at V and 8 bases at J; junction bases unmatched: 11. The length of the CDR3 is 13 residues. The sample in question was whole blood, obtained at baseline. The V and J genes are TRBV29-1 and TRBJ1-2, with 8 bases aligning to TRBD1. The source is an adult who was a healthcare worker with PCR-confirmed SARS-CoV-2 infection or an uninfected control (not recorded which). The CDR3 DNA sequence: TGCAGCGTCGTAGCCGGGACAGGCAACGGCTACACCTTC. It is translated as CSVVAGTGNGYTF.